These 2 T cell receptor beta chains originate from one sample sequenced in a study of T-cell reconstitution after alpha-beta-depleted transplantation in children. This sample's TCRbeta library carried unique molecular identifier barcodes. TCRdb called the PCR reads again in MiXCR, with one record for every CDR3 protein. Here the sample spans about 980,000 distinct CDR3 sequences, under 30% being singletons. The material sequenced was PBMCs, mostly from graft donor cells, taken 360 days after TCRalphabeta/CD19-depleted stem cell transplant. The receptor set was obtained from a boy under two years old who had a stem cell transplant for SCID, so the T cells may come from the graft donor.

V and J are TRBV4-1 and TRBJ1-3; the D is unclear. Germline V CDR1 and CDR2: MGHRA, YSYEKL. V was trimmed by 1 base and J by 2 bases, leaving 15 bases between them. The CDR3 runs to 17 residues. CDR3 sequence (DNA): TGCGCCAGCAGCCAAGGGCGACGGGAAGTTCCTGGAAACACCATATATTTT. Translated, it gives CASSQGRREVPGNTIYF.

This clonotype was seen once. The chain carries TRBV30 and TRBJ2-2; TRBD1 matches at 9 bases. Germline CDR1 reads GTSNPN; CDR2 reads SVGIG (reference sequence). V gave up 4 bases and J gave up 4 bases; unmatched junction bases: 7. There are 15 residues in the CDR3. The CDR3 DNA is TGTGCCTGGACCAGGACAGGGGCGGCCACCGGGGAGCTGTTTTTT. This translates into CAWTRTGAATGELFF.